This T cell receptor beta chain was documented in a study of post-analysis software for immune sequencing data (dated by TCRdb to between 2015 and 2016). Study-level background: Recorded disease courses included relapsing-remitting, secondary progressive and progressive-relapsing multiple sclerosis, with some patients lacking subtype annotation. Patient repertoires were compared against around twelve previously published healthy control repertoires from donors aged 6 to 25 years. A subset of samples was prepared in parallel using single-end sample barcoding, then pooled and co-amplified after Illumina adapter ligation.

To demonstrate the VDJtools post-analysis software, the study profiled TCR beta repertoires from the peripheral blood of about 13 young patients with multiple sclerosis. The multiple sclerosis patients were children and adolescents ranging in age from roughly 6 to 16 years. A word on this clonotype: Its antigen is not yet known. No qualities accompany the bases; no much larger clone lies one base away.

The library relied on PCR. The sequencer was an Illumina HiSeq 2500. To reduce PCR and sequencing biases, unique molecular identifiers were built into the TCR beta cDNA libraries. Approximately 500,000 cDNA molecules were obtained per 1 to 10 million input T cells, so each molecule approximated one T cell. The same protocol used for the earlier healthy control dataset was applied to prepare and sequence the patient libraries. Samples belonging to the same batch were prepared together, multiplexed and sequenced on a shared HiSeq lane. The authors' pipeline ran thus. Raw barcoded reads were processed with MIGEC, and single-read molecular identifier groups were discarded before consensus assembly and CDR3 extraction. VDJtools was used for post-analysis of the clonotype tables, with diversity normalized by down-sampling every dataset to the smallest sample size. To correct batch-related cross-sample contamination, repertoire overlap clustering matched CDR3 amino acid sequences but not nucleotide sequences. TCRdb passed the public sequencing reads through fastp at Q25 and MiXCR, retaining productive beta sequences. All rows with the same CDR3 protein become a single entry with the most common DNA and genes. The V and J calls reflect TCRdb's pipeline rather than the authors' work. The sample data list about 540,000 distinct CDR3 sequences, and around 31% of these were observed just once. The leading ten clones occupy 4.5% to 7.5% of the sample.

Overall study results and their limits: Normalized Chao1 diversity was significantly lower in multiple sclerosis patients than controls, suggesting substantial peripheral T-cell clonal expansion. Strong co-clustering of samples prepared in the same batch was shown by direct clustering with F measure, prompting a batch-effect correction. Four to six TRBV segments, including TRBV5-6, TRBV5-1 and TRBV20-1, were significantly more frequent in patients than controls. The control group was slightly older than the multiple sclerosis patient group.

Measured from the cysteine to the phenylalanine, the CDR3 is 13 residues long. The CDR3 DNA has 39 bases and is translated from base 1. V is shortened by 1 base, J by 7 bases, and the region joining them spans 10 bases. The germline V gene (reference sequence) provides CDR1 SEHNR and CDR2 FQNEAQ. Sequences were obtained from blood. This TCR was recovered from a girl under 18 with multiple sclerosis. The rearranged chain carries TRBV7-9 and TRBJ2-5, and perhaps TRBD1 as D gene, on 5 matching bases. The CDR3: CASSLEGQGTQYF. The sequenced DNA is TGTGCCAGCAGCTTAGAGGGTCAGGGGACCCAGTACTTC.